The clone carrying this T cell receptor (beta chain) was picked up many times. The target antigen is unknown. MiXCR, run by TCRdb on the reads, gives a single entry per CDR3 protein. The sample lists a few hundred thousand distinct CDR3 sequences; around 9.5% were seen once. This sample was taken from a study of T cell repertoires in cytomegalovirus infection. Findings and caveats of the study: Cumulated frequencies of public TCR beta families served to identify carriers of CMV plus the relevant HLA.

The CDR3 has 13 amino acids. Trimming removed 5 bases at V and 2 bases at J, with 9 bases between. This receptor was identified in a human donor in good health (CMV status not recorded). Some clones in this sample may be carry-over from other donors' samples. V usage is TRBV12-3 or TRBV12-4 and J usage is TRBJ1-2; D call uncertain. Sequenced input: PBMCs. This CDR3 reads CASSPAGNYGYTF. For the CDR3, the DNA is TGTGCCAGCAGTCCCGCAGGAAACTATGGCTACACCTTC.